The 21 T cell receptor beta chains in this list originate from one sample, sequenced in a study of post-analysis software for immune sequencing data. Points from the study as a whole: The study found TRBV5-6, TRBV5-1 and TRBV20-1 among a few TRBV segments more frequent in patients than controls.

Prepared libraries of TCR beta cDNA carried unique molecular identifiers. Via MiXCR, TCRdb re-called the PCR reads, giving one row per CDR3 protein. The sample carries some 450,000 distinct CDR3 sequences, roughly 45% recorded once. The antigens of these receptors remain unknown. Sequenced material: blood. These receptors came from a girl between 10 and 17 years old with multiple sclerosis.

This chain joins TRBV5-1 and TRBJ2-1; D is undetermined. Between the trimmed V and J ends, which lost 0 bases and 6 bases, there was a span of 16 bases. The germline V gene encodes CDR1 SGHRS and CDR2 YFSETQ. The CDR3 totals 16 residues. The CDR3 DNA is TGCGCCAGCAGCTTGGCGCTTGATGTCAGATTCAATGAGCAGTTCTTC. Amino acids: CASSLALDVRFNEQFF.

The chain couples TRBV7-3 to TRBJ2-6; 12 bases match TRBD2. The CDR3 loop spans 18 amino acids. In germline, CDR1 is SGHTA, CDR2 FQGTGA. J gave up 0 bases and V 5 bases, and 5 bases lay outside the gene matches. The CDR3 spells CASSPGLAGNSGANVLTF. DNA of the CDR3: TGTGCCAGCAGCCCCGGACTAGCGGGGAACTCTGGGGCCAACGTCCTGACTTTC.

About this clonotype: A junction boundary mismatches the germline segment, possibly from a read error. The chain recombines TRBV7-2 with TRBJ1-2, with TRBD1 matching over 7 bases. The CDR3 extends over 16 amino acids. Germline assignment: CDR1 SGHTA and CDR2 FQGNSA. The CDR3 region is CASSLSLRGRNYGYTF. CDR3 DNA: TGCGCCAGCAGCTTATCGCTCAGGGGGAGGAACTATGGCTACACCTTC.

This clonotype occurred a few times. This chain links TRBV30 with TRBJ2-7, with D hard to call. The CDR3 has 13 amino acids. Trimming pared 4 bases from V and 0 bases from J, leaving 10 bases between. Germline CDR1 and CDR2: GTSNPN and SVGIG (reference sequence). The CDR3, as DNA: TGTGCCTGGACGTTTACAGACTCCTACGAGCAGTACTTC. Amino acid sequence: CAWTFTDSYEQYF.

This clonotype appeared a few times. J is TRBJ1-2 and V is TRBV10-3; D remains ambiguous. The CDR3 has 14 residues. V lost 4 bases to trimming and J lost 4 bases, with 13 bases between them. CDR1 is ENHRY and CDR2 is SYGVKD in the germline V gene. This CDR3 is CAISGQGNSYGYTF. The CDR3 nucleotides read TGTGCCATCAGTGGACAAGGGAATTCCTATGGCTACACCTTC.

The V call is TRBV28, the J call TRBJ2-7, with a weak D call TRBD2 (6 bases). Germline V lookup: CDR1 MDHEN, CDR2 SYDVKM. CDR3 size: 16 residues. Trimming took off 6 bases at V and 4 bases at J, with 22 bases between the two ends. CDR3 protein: CASRPLGLRSIYEQYF. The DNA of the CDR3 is TGTGCCAGCAGACCCTTGGGACTCCGTAGCATATACGAGCAGTACTTC. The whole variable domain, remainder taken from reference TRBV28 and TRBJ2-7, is DVKVTQSSRYLVKRTGEKVFLECVQDMDHENMFWYRQDPGLGLRLIYFSYDVKMKEKGDIPEGYSVSREKKERFSLILESASTNQTSMYLCASRPLGLRSIYEQYFGPGTRLTVT.

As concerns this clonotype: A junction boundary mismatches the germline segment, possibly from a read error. Here the CDR3 reads CASSRHVSGANVMTF. CDR3 nucleotides: TGTGCCAGCAGTCGACACGTCTCTGGGGCCAACGTCATGACTTTC. The chain links TRBV11-2 to TRBJ2-6; D possibly corresponds to TRBD1 (5 bases). Germline CDR1 is SGHAT and CDR2 is FQNNGV. The CDR3 is 15 residues long.

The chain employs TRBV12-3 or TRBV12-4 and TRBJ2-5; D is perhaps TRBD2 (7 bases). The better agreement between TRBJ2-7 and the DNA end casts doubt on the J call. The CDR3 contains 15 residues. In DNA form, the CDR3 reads TGTGCCAGCGGGTACACGGGGGGCACTCCCCTCGAGCAGTACTTC. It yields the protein CASGYTGGTPLEQYF.

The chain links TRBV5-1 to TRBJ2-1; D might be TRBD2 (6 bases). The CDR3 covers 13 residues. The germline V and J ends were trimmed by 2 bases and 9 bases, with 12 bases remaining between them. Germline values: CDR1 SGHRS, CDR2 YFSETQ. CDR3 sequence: CASSLGEDREQFF. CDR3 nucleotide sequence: TGCGCCAGCAGCTTAGGGGAGGACCGTGAGCAGTTCTTC.

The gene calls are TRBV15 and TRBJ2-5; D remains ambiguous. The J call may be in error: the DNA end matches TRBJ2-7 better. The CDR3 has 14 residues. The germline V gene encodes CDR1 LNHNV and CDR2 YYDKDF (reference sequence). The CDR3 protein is CATSRDHGFYEQYF. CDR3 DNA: TGTGCCACCAGCAGAGATCACGGTTTCTACGAGCAGTACTTC.

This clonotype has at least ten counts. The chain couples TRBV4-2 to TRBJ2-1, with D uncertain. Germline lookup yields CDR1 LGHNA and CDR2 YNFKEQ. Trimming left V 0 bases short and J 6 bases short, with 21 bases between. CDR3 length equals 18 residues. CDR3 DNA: TGTGCCAGCAGCCAAGATTGGTTGTCTAGTAACCGAGTCAATGAGCAGTTCTTC. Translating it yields CASSQDWLSSNRVNEQFF.

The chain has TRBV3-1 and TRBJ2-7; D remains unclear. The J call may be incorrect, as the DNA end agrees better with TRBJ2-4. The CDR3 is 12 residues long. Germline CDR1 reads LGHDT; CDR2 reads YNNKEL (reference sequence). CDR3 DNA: TGTGCCAGCAGCCAAATTCAGGACATTCAGTACTTC. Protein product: CASSQIQDIQYF.

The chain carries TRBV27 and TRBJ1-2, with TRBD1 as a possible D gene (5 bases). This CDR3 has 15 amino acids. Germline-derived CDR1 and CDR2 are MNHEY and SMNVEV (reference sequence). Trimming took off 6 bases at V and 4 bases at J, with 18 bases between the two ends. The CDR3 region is CASRKIWDGSYGYTF. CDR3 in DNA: TGTGCCAGCAGGAAGATCTGGGACGGTTCCTATGGCTACACCTTC.

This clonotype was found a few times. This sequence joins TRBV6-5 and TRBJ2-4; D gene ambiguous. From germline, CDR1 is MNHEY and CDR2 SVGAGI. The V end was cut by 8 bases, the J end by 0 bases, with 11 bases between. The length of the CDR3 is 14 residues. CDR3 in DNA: TGTGCCAGCCTGGACCCCCTAGCCAAAAACATTCAGTACTTC. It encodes CASLDPLAKNIQYF.

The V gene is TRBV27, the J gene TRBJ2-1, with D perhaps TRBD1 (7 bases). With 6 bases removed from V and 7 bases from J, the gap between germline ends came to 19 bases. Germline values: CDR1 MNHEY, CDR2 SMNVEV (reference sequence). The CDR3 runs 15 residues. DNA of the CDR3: TGTGCCAGCAGGTCGACAGGGAGGAAAGAAAATGAGCAGTTCTTC. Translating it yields CASRSTGRKENEQFF.

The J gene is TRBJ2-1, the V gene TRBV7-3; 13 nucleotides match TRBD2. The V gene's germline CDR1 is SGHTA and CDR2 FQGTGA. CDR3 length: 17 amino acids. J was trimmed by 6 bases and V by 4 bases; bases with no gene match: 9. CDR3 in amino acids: CASSSGLAGDMGNEQFF. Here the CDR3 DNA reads TGTGCCAGCAGCTCAGGACTAGCGGGAGATATGGGCAATGAGCAGTTCTTC.

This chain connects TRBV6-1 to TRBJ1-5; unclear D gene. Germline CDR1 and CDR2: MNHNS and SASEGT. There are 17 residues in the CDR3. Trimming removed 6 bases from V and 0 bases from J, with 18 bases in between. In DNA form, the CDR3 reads TGTGCCAGCAGAACCGAAACACGGGGTAATAGCAATCAGCCCCAGCATTTT. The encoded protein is CASRTETRGNSNQPQHF.

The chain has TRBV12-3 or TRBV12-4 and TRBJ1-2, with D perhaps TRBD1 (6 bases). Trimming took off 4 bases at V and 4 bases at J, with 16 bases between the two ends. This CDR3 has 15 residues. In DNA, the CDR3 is TGTGCCAGCAGTTCACAGGGTAGGCCAGTCTATGGCTACACCTTC. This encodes CASSSQGRPVYGYTF.

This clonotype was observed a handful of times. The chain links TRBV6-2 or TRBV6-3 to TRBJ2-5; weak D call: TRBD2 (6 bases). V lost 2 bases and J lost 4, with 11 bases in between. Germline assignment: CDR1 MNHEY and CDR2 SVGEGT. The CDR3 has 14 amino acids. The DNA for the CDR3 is TGTGCCAGCAGTTACCGGCGGGATATAGAGACCCAGTACTTC. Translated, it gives CASSYRRDIETQYF.

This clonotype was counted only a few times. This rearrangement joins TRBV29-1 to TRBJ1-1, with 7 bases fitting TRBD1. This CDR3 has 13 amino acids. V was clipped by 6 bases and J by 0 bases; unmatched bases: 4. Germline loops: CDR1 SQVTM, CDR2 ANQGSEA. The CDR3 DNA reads TGCAGCGTGGGACAGATGATGAACACTGAAGCTTTCTTT. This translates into CSVGQMMNTEAFF.

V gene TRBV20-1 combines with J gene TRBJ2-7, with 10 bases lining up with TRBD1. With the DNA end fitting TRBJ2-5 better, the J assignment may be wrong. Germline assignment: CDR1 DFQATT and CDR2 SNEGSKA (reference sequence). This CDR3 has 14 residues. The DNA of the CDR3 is TGCAGTGCTCTTGGACAGGGGGAACGAGAGACCCAGTACTTC. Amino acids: CSALGQGERETQYF.